This record covers a single TCR beta chain. The antigen is undetermined. Mismatch repair deficiency was confirmed in all patients, by PCR or immunohistochemistry. TCRs were sequenced from three patients responding to pembrolizumab. This sample is part of a study of PD-1 blockade in mismatch repair-deficient tumors. Overall study context: Enrolled about 2013-2017, patients had progressing, pretreated mismatch repair-deficient cancers of about a dozen types.

This table comes from immunoSEQ multiplex PCR, and its TCRdb copy is limited to in-frame clones, with some not included. Of around 120,000 clones detected, roughly nine tenths appear once; the ten largest clones hold about 13%. This CDR3 is 14 amino acids long. Germline CDR1 and CDR2: MNHEY and SVGAGI. V was clipped by 4 bases and J by 0 bases, with 7 bases between them. Whole-study findings and limits: Tumor-resident clones, often absent from pretreatment blood, expanded after pembrolizumab and then contracted.

The V gene is TRBV6-5, the J gene TRBJ1-3; unclear D gene. The receptor was derived from an adult with mismatch repair-deficient cancer. The sample here was peripheral blood, taken 44 weeks after starting pembrolizumab. CDR3 sequence: CASSSDHSGNTIYF. CDR3 DNA sequence: TGTGCCAGCAGTTCTGATCACTCTGGAAACACCATATATTTT.